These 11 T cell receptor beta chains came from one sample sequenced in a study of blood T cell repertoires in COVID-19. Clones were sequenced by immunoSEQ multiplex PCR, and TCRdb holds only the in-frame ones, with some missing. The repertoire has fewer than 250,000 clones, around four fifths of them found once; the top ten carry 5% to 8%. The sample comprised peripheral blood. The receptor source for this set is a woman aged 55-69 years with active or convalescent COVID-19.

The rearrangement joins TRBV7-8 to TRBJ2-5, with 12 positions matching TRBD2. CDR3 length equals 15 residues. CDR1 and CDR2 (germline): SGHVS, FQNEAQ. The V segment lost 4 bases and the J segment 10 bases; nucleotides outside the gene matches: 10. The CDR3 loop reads CASSSTSGGHWDQYF. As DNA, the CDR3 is TGTGCCAGCAGCTCGACTAGCGGGGGTCACTGGGACCAGTACTTC.

The CDR3 sequence: CASSFSAGLNTEAFF. The CDR3 region has the DNA TGTGCCAGCAGCTTTTCGGCGGGGCTGAACACTGAAGCTTTCTTT. This chain links TRBV7-8 with TRBJ1-1, with D possibly TRBD1 on 5 matching bases. The CDR3 contains 15 residues. V was pared by 3 bases and J by 0 bases, with 11 bases between. The germline V gene has CDR1 SGHVS and CDR2 FQNEAQ. The whole variable domain, filled in from reference TRBV7-8 and TRBJ1-1, reads GAGVSQSPRYKVAKRGQDVALRCDPISGHVSLFWYQQALGQGPEFLTYFQNEAQLDKSGLPSDRFFAERPEGSVSTLKIQRTQQEDSAVYLCASSFSAGLNTEAFFGQGTRLTVV.

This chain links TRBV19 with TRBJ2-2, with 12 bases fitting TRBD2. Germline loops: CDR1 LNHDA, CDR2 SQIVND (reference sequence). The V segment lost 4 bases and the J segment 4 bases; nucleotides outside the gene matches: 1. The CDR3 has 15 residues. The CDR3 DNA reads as TGTGCCAGTAGTAAGACTAGCGGGGGCACCGGGGAGCTGTTTTTT. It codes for CASSKTSGGTGELFF.

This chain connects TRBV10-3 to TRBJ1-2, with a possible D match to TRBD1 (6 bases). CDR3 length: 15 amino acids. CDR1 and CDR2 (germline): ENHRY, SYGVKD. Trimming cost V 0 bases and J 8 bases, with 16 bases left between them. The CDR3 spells CAISESKDLGGGYTF. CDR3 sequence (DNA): TGTGCCATCAGTGAGTCGAAGGATTTAGGGGGAGGCTACACCTTC.

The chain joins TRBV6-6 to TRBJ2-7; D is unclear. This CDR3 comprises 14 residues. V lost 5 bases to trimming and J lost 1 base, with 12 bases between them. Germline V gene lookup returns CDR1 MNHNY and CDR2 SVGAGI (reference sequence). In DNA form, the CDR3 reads TGTGCCAGCAGTACCAGGTGGCAGTCCTACGAGCAGTACGTC. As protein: CASSTRWQSYEQYV.

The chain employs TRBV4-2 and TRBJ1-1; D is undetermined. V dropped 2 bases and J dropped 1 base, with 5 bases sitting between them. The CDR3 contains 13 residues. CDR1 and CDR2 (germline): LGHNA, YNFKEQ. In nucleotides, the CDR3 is TGTGCCAGCAGCCAAACAGAGAACACTGAAGCTTTCTTT. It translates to CASSQTENTEAFF.

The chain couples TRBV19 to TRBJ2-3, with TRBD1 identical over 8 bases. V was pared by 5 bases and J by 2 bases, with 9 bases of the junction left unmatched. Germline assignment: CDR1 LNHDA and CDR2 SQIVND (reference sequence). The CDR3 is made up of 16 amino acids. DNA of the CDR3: TGTGCCAGTAGTCCCGGGACAGGAGATTACACAGATACGCAGTATTTT. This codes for CASSPGTGDYTDTQYF.

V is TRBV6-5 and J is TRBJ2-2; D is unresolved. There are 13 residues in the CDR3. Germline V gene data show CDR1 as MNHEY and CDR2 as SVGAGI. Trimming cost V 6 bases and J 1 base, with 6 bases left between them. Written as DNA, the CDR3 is TGTGCCAGCAGGTCAGGGAACACCGGGGAGCTGTTTTTT. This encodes CASRSGNTGELFF.

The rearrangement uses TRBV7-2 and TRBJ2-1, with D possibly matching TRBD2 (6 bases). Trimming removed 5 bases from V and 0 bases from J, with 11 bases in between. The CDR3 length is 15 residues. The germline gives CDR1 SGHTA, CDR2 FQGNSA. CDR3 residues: CASSLTSSSYNEQFF. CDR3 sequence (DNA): TGTGCCAGCAGCCTCACTAGCAGCTCCTACAATGAGCAGTTCTTC.

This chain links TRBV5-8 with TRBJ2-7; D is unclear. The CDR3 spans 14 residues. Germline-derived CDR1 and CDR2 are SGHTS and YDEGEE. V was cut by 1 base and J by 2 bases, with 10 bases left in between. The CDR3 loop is CASSLRVRPYEQYV. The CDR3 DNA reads TGTGCCAGCAGCTTGCGGGTCCGTCCCTACGAGCAGTACGTC.

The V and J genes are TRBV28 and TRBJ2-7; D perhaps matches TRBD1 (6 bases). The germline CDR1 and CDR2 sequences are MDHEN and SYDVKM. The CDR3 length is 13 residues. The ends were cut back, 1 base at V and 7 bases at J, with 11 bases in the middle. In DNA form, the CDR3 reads TGTGCCAGCAGTTTATTCAGGGGTGGTGAGCAGTACGTC. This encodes CASSLFRGGEQYV.